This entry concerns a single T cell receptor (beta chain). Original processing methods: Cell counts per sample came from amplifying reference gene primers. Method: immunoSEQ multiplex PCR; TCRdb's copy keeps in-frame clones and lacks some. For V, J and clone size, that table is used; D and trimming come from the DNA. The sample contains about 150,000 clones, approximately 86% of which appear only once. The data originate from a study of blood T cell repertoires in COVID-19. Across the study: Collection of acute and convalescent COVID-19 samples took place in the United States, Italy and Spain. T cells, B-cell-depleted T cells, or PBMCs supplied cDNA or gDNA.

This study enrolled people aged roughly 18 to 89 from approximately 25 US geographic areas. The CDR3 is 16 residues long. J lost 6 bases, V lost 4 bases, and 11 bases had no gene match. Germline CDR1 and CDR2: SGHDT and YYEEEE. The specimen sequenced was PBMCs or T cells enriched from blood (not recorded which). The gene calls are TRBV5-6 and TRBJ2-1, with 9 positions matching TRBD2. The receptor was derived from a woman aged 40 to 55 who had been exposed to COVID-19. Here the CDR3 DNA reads TGTGCCAGCAGCCAAGTTGTAGCGGGAGATAGCAATGAGCAGTTCTTC. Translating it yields CASSQVVAGDSNEQFF.